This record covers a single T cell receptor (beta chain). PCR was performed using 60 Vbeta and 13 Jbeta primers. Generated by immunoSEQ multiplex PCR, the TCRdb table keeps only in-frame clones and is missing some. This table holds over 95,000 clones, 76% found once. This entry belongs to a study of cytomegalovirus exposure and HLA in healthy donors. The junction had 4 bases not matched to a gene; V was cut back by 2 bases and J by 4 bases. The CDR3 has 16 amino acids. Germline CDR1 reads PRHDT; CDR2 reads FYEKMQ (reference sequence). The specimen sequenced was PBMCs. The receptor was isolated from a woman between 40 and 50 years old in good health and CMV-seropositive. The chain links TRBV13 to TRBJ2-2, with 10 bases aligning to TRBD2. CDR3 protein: CASSLLTSGTTGELFF. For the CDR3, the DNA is TGTGCCAGCAGCTTACTTACTAGCGGGACCACCGGGGAGCTGTTTTTT.